Below are 24 T cell receptor beta chains sequenced from a single sample in a study of blood T cell repertoires in COVID-19. Assay used: immunoSEQ multiplex PCR; TCRdb lists only in-frame clones, some missing. The data hold 200,000 to 300,000 clones, with approximately 86% observed a single time. The sample comprised PBMCs or T cells enriched from blood (not recorded which). These receptors all stem from a woman in her 40s with acute COVID-19.

The chain is built from TRBV29-1 and TRBJ2-5; 8 nucleotides match TRBD1. This CDR3 contains 13 residues. The trim removed 5 bases at V and 5 bases at J, leaving 7 bases unmatched. Looked up from germline, CDR1 is SQVTM and CDR2 is ANQGSEA. The chain's CDR3 is CSVRQGMWETQYF. In DNA, the CDR3 is TGCAGCGTTAGACAGGGGATGTGGGAGACCCAGTACTTC. Based on the CDR3 plus reference TRBV29-1 and TRBJ2-5, the full variable domain is SAVISQKPSRDICQRGTSLTIQCQVDSQVTMMFWYRQQPGQSLTLIATANQGSEATYESGFVIDKFPISRPNLTFSTLTVSNMSPEDSSIYLCSVRQGMWETQYFGPGTRLLVL.

The V and J genes are TRBV9 and TRBJ1-6, with a weak D call TRBD1 (6 bases). The CDR3 length is 15 residues. Germline V gene data show CDR1 as SGDLS and CDR2 as YYNGEE. V was shortened by 0 bases and J by 9 bases, with 13 bases between the two germline ends. The CDR3 sequence: CASSVDSDRSSPLHF. The DNA of the CDR3 is TGTGCCAGCAGCGTAGACTCGGACAGATCTTCACCCCTCCACTTT.

The genes are TRBV24-1 and TRBJ2-5, with unresolved D. Trimming shortened V by 10 bases and J by 5 bases, and 10 bases separated the two germline ends. The CDR3 length is 11 residues. Germline V gene data show CDR1 as KGHDR and CDR2 as SFDVKD. This chain's CDR3 is CATAASETQYF. For the CDR3, the DNA is TGTGCCACGGCCGCCTCGGAGACCCAGTACTTC.

CDR3 sequence (DNA): TGTGCCAGCAGCGAGAGCGGGAATGACAATGAGCAGTTCTTC. Its translation is CASSESGNDNEQFF. This chain connects TRBV9 to TRBJ2-1; 7 bases agree with TRBD2. Germline values: CDR1 SGDLS, CDR2 YYNGEE. The junction had 5 bases not matched to a gene; V was cut back by 3 bases and J by 5 bases. This CDR3 has 14 amino acids.

The chain recombines TRBV15 with TRBJ2-3; 8 nucleotides align to TRBD2. V gave up 4 bases and J gave up 2 bases; unmatched junction bases: 8. The CDR3 sequence is 16 residues long. Germline CDR1 LNHNV, CDR2 YYDKDF (reference sequence). CDR3 bases: TGTGCCACCAGCAAAGGTGGTAGCGGGGACACAGATACGCAGTATTTT. Amino acids: CATSKGGSGDTDTQYF.

This clone was seen once. The chain couples TRBV19 to TRBJ2-3, with D tentatively TRBD1 (6 bases). Trimming took off 7 bases at V and 4 bases at J, with 15 bases between the two ends. This CDR3 spans 14 amino acids. Germline CDR1 and CDR2: LNHDA and SQIVND (reference sequence). The CDR3 spells CASKRTRGADTQYF. As DNA, the CDR3 is TGTGCCAGTAAACGGACCAGGGGCGCAGATACGCAGTATTTT.

The chain joins TRBV2 to TRBJ2-5, with D possibly matching TRBD2 (6 bases). The CDR3 loop spans 14 amino acids. Germline V gene sequence: CDR1 SNHLY, CDR2 FYNNEI. Trimming took 9 bases from V and 3 from J, leaving 17 bases between them. The CDR3 loop reads CASKRVTGEETQYF. In DNA form, the CDR3 reads TGTGCCAGTAAGCGGGTCACGGGGGAAGAGACCCAGTACTTC. The full variable domain, completed using reference TRBV2 and TRBJ2-5, is EPEVTQTPSHQVTQMGQEVILRCVPISNHLYFYWYRQILGQKVEFLVSFYNNEISEKSEIFDDQFSVERPDGSNFTLKIRSTKLEDSAMYFCASKRVTGEETQYFGPGTRLLVL.

This chain joins TRBV6-5 and TRBJ2-5; D perhaps matches TRBD1 (5 bases). Germline V CDR1 and CDR2: MNHEY, SVGAGI. V lost 6 bases to trimming and J lost 5 bases, with 13 bases between them. The CDR3 is 13 residues long. The CDR3 nucleotides read TGTGCCAGCAGACCCCTGGGGCCCGAGACCCAGTACTTC. Translated, it gives CASRPLGPETQYF.

The chain uses TRBV11-3 and TRBJ2-3; 7 bases align to TRBD2. The V segment lost 5 bases and the J segment 6 bases; nucleotides outside the gene matches: 14. Germline CDR1 and CDR2: SGHNT and YENEEA. This CDR3 is 16 amino acids long. The CDR3 sequence: CASSPGQGGSGDTQYF. CDR3 bases: TGTGCCAGCAGCCCAGGGCAAGGCGGGAGTGGGGATACGCAGTATTTT.

J is TRBJ2-1 and V is TRBV11-3; 7 bases are a match to TRBD1. CDR1 is SGHNT, CDR2 YENEEA, per germline. The CDR3 totals 16 residues. J was trimmed by 7 bases and V by 5 bases; bases with no gene match: 14. The DNA of the CDR3 is TGTGCCAGCAGCCTTTCTTGGGGACAGCAAAGGAATGAGCAGTTCTTC. It encodes CASSLSWGQQRNEQFF.

The chain carries TRBV4-1 and TRBJ2-3; 7 positions match TRBD1. The V gene's germline CDR1 is MGHRA and CDR2 YSYEKL. V gave up 0 bases and J gave up 3 bases; unmatched junction bases: 3. This CDR3 is built from 15 residues. The CDR3 here is CASSQDRGFTDTQYF. DNA for the CDR3: TGCGCCAGCAGCCAAGACAGGGGGTTTACAGATACGCAGTATTTT.

This chain links TRBV18 with TRBJ2-2; 9 bases map to TRBD1. Germline CDR1 reads KGHSH; CDR2 reads LQKENI. The junction had 7 bases not matched to a gene; V was cut back by 3 bases and J by 2 bases. The CDR3 is 17 residues long. The CDR3 protein is CASSPSTGGINTGELFF. The DNA of the CDR3 is TGTGCCAGCTCACCTTCTACAGGGGGCATCAACACCGGGGAGCTGTTTTTT.

The rearrangement joins TRBV12-5 to TRBJ1-2; D unclear. Per germline, CDR1 LGHNT and CDR2 FRNRAP. Trimming took 3 bases from V and 4 from J, leaving 6 bases between them. The CDR3 extends over 12 amino acids. The CDR3: CASGFDSYGYTF. The CDR3 DNA is TGTGCTAGTGGTTTCGATAGCTATGGCTACACCTTC. Using reference TRBV12-5 and TRBJ1-2 for the parts outside the CDR3, the full variable domain is DARVTQTPRHKVTEMGQEVTMRCQPILGHNTVFWYRQTMMQGLELLAYFRNRAPLDDSGMPKDRFSAEMPDATLATLKIQPSEPRDSAVYFCASGFDSYGYTFGSGTRLTVV.

The chain joins TRBV11-2 to TRBJ1-6, with 7 positions matching TRBD1. The CDR3 sequence is 15 residues long. Germline-derived CDR1 and CDR2 are SGHAT and FQNNGV. V shed 4 bases and J 9 bases; nucleotides not matched to a gene: 9. The CDR3 bases are TGTGCCAGCAGCTCCCTACAGGGGCTGAGTTCACCCCTCCACTTT. Translated, it gives CASSSLQGLSSPLHF. Variable domain in full (rest from reference TRBV11-2 and TRBJ1-6): EAGVAQSPRYKIIEKRQSVAFWCNPISGHATLYWYQQILGQGPKLLIQFQNNGVVDDSQLPKDRFSAERLKGVDSTLKIQPAKLEDSAVYLCASSSLQGLSSPLHFGNGTRLTVT.

This rearrangement joins TRBV4-2 to TRBJ2-2; 9 bases line up with TRBD2. Germline assignment: CDR1 LGHNA and CDR2 YNFKEQ. The CDR3 sequence is 19 residues long. J lost 1 base, V lost 0 bases, and 9 bases had no gene match. The CDR3 protein is CASSQDSLAGRRNTGELFF. The CDR3 DNA reads as TGTGCCAGCAGCCAAGATTCACTAGCGGGTCGAAGGAACACCGGGGAGCTGTTTTTT.

The chain carries TRBV4-1 and TRBJ1-5, with 8 bases lining up with TRBD1. The J segment lost 2 bases and the V segment lost 6 bases, leaving 6 bases of the junction unmatched. Per the germline V gene, CDR1 is MGHRA and CDR2 is YSYEKL. The CDR3 loop spans 15 amino acids. The CDR3 sequence: CASSSTGVGNQPQHF. CDR3 nucleotide sequence: TGCGCCAGCAGTTCGACAGGGGTGGGCAATCAGCCCCAGCATTTT.

This clone was picked up a small number of times. This rearrangement joins TRBV30 to TRBJ1-6; no clear D gene. Germline V gene data show CDR1 as GTSNPN and CDR2 as SVGIG (reference sequence). The CDR3 runs to 12 residues. V dropped 3 bases and J dropped 5 bases, with 5 bases sitting between them. The CDR3, as DNA: TGTGCCTGGAGGCGGAATAATTCACCCCTCCACTTT. This encodes CAWRRNNSPLHF. Using reference TRBV30 and TRBJ1-6 for the parts outside the CDR3, the full variable domain is SQTIHQWPATLVQPVGSPLSLECTVEGTSNPNLYWYRQAAGRGLQLLFYSVGIGQISSEVPQNLSASRPQDRQFILSSKKLLLSDSGFYLCAWRRNNSPLHFGNGTRLTVT.

V usage is TRBV2 and J usage is TRBJ1-5, with D perhaps TRBD1 (6 bases). The V end was cut by 1 base, the J end by 7 bases, with 14 bases between. The CDR3 has 15 amino acids. The germline CDR1 and CDR2 sequences are SNHLY and FYNNEI. CDR3 nucleotides: TGTGCCAGCAGTGAAGACTCAGGGGAGAGACAGCCCCAGCATTTT. Translating it yields CASSEDSGERQPQHF. Combining the CDR3 with reference TRBV2 and TRBJ1-5 gives the whole variable domain EPEVTQTPSHQVTQMGQEVILRCVPISNHLYFYWYRQILGQKVEFLVSFYNNEISEKSEIFDDQFSVERPDGSNFTLKIRSTKLEDSAMYFCASSEDSGERQPQHFGDGTRLSIL.

The chain combines TRBV7-9 with TRBJ1-3; the D gene is possibly TRBD1 (6 bases). V was cut by 5 bases and J by 0 bases, with 14 bases left in between. The CDR3 totals 16 residues. The germline CDR1 and CDR2 sequences are SEHNR and FQNEAQ (reference sequence). CDR3 in amino acids: CASSLGQPSSGNTIYF. Written as DNA, the CDR3 is TGTGCCAGCAGCCTAGGACAGCCGAGCTCTGGAAACACCATATATTTT.

This clone occurred once. The J gene is TRBJ2-1, the V gene TRBV3-1 (or the pseudogene TRBV3-2); 11 nucleotides agree with TRBD2. The CDR3 loop spans 15 amino acids. Germline V gene sequence: CDR1 LGHDT, CDR2 YNNKEL (reference sequence). Unmatched junction bases numbered 7, after V lost 5 bases and J lost 7 bases. The CDR3 protein is CASSYGTSGRNEQFF. The CDR3 DNA follows: TGTGCCAGCAGCTACGGGACTAGCGGCCGAAATGAGCAGTTCTTC.

V usage is TRBV9 and J usage is TRBJ2-5, with D tentatively TRBD2 (6 bases). V was shortened by 0 bases and J by 4 bases, with 10 bases between the two germline ends. Germline CDR1 is SGDLS and CDR2 is YYNGEE. The CDR3 has 14 residues. The CDR3 DNA follows: TGTGCCAGCAGCGTAGAGGTCGGGGGAGAGACCCAGTACTTC. Residues: CASSVEVGGETQYF.

The V and J genes are TRBV5-1 and TRBJ2-3; 8 nucleotides line up with TRBD1. Per the germline V gene, CDR1 is SGHRS and CDR2 is YFSETQ. Trimming took 2 bases from V and 2 from J; bases not matched to a gene: 4. The CDR3 covers 15 residues. Here the CDR3 reads CASSLQDRVTDTQYF. The CDR3 nucleotides read TGCGCCAGCAGCTTACAGGACAGGGTCACAGATACGCAGTATTTT.

This chain uses TRBV7-2 with TRBJ2-3; TRBD2 agrees at 10 bases. The V and J ends lost 5 bases and 0 bases, in that order; junction bases with no gene match: 5. CDR1 and CDR2 from the germline V gene are SGHTA and FQGNSA. The CDR3 totals 16 residues. CDR3 bases: TGTGCCAGCAGCACTGGGACTAGCGTCAGCACAGATACGCAGTATTTT. This translates into CASSTGTSVSTDTQYF.

This chain connects TRBV19 to TRBJ1-1, with 8 bases aligning to TRBD1. The CDR3 spans 16 residues. Trimming at V came to 1 base and at J to 0 bases, leaving 4 bases not matched to a gene. Germline V lookup: CDR1 LNHDA, CDR2 SQIVND (reference sequence). The CDR3 DNA reads TGTGCCAGTAGTATAGTGAGCAGGGGGCTGAACACTGAAGCTTTCTTT. Translation: CASSIVSRGLNTEAFF. The full variable domain, its missing parts supplied by reference TRBV19 and TRBJ1-1, is DGGITQSPKYLFRKEGQNVTLSCEQNLNHDAMYWYRQDPGQGLRLIYYSQIVNDFQKGDIAEGYSVSREKKESFPLTVTSAQKNPTAFYLCASSIVSRGLNTEAFFGQGTRLTVV.